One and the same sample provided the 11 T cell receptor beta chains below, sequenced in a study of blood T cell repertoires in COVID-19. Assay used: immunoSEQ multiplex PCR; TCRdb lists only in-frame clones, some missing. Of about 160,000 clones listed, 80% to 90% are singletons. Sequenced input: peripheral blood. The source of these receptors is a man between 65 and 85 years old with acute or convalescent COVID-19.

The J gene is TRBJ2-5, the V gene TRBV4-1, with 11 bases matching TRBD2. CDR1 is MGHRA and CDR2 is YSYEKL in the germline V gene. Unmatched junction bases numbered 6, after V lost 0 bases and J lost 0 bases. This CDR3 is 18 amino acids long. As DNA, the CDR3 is TGCGCCAGCAGCCAAGATTTTGGGACTAGCGGTGACCAAGAGACCCAGTACTTC. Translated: CASSQDFGTSGDQETQYF.

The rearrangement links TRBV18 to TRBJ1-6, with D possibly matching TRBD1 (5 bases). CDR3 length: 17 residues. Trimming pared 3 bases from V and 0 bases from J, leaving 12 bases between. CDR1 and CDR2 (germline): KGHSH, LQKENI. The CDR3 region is CASSPDTPSSYNSPLHF. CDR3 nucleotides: TGTGCCAGCTCACCGGACACTCCGAGCTCCTATAATTCACCCCTCCACTTT.

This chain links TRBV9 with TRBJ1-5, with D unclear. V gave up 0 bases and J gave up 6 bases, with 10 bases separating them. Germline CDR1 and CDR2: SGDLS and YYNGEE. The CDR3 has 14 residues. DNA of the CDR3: TGTGCCAGCAGCGTAGAACCGGGAAGTCAGCCCCAGCATTTT. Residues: CASSVEPGSQPQHF.

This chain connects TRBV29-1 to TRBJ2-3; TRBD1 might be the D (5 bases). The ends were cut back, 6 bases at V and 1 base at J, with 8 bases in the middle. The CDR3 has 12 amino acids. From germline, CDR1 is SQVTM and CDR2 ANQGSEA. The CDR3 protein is CSVDSRTDTQYF. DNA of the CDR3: TGCAGCGTCGACAGCCGCACAGATACGCAGTATTTT.

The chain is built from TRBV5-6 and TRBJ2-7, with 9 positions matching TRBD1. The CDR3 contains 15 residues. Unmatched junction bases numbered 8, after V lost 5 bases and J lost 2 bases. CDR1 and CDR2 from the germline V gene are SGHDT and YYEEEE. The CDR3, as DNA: TGTGCCAGCAGACCCACAGGGGGCAGGCCCTACGAGCAGTACTTC. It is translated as CASRPTGGRPYEQYF.

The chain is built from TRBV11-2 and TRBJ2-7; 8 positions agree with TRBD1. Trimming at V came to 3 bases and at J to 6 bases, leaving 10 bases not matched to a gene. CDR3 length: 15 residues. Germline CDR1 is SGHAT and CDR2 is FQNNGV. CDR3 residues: CASSFGQGAFREQYF. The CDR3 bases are TGTGCCAGCAGCTTTGGGCAGGGGGCGTTCCGCGAGCAGTACTTC.

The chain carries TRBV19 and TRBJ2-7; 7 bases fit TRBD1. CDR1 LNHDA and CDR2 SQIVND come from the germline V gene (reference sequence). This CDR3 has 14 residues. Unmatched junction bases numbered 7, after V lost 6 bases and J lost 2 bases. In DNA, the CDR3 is TGTGCCAGTAGGAAAACAGGGGTACCCTACGAGCAGTACTTC. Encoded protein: CASRKTGVPYEQYF.

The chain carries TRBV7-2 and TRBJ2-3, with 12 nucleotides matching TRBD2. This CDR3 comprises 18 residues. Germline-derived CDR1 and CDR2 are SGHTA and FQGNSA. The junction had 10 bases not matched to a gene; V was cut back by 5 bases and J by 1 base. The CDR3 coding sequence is TGTGCCAGCAGCCGCCAACTAGCGGGAGGTGGTCGCACAGATACGCAGTATTTT. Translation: CASSRQLAGGGRTDTQYF.

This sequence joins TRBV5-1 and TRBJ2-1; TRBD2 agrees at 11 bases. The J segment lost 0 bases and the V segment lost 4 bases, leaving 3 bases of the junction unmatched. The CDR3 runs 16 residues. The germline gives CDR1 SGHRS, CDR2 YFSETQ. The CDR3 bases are TGCGCCAGCAGCCCGGGACTAGCGGTCTCCTACAATGAGCAGTTCTTC. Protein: CASSPGLAVSYNEQFF.

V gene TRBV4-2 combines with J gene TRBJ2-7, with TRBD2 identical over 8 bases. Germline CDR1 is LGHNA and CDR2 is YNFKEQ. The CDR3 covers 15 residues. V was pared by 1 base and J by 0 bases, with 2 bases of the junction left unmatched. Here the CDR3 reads CASSQGAGDSYEQYF. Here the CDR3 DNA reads TGTGCCAGCAGCCAAGGAGCGGGAGACTCCTACGAGCAGTACTTC.

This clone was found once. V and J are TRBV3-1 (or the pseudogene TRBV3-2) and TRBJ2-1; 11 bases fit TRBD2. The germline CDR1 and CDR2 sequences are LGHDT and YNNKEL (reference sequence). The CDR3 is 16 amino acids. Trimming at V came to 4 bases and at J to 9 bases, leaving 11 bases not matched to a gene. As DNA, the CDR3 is TGTGCCAGCAGCCGACTTACTAGCGGGAGCGTAGGTGAGCAGTTCTTC. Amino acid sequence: CASSRLTSGSVGEQFF.